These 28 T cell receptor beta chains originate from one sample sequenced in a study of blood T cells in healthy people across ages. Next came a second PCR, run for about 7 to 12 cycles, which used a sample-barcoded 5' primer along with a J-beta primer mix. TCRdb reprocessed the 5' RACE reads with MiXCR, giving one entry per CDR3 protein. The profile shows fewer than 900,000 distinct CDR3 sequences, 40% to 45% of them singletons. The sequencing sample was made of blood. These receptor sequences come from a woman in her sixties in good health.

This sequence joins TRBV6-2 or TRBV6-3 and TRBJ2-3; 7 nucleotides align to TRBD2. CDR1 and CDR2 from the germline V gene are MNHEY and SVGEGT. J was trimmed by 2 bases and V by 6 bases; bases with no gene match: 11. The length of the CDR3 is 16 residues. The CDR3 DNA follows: TGTGCCAGCAGCCACCCGGGGGGAGTAAACACAGATACGCAGTATTTT. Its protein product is CASSHPGGVNTDTQYF.

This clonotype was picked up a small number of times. This CDR3 reads CSAKGRNNEQYF. DNA of the CDR3: TGCAGTGCTAAGGGAAGGAACAATGAGCAGTACTTC. The chain employs TRBV20-1 and TRBJ2-7; D gene ambiguous. From germline, CDR1 is DFQATT and CDR2 SNEGSKA (reference sequence). With 4 bases removed from V and 7 bases from J, the gap between germline ends came to 14 bases. This CDR3 region has 12 residues.

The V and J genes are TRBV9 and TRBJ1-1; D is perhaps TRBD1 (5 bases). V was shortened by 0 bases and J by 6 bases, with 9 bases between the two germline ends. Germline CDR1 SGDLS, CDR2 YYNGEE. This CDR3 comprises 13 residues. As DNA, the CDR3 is TGTGCCAGCAGCGTAGACGGCAGGGCTGAAGCTTTCTTT. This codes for CASSVDGRAEAFF.

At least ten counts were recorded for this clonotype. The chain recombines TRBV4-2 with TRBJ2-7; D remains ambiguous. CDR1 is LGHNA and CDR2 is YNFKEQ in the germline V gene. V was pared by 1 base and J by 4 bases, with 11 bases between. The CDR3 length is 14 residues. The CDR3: CASSQGFQAYEQYF. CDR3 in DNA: TGTGCCAGCAGCCAAGGTTTTCAGGCGTACGAGCAGTACTTC.

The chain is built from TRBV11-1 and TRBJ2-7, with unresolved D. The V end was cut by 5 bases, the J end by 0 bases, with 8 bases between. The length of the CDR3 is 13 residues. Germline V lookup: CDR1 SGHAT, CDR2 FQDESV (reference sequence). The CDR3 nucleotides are TGTGCCAGCAGCCGTTCCCACTCCTACGAGCAGTACTTC. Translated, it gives CASSRSHSYEQYF.

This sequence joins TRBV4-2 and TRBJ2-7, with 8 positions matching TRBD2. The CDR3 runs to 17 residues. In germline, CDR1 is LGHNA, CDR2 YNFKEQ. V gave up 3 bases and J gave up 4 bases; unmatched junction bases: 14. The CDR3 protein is CASSQGGLLAESYEQYF. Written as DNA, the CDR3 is TGTGCCAGCAGCCAGGGAGGTCTACTAGCGGAGTCGTACGAGCAGTACTTC.

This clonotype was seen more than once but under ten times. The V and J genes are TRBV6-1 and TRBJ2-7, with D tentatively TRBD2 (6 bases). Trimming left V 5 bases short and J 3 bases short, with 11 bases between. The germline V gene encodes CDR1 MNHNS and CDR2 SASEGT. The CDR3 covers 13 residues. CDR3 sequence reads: CASSIQEGYEQYF. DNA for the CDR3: TGTGCCAGCAGTATTCAGGAGGGCTACGAGCAGTACTTC.

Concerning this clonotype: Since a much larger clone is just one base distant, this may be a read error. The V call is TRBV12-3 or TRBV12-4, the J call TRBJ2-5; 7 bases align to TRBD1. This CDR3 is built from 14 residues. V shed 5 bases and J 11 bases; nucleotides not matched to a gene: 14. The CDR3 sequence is CASSINRGPYVQYF. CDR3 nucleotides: TGTGCCAGCAGTATCAACAGGGGTCCCTACGTGCAGTACTTC.

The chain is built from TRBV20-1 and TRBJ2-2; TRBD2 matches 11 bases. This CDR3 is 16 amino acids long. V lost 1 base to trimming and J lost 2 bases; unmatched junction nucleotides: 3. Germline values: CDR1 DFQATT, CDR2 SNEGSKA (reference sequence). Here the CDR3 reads CSARVTSGRNTGELFF. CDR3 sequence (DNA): TGCAGTGCTAGAGTTACTAGCGGGAGAAACACCGGGGAGCTGTTTTTT.

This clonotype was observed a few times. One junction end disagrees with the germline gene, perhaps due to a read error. CDR3 residues: CASSNSGLAGRKQFF. The DNA of the CDR3 is TGTGCCAGCAGTAACTCGGGACTAGCGGGACGGAAGCAGTTCTTC. This sequence joins TRBV6-2 or TRBV6-3 and TRBJ2-1; 13 nucleotides match TRBD2. This CDR3 comprises 15 residues. Germline-derived CDR1 and CDR2 are MNHEY and SVGEGT.

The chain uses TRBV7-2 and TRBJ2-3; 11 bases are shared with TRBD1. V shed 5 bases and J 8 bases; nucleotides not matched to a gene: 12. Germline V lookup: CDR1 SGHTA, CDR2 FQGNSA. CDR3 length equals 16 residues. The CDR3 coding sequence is TGTGCCAGCAGCCCGCGGGACAGGGGGTTAGCAGGTACGCAGTATTTT. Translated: CASSPRDRGLAGTQYF.

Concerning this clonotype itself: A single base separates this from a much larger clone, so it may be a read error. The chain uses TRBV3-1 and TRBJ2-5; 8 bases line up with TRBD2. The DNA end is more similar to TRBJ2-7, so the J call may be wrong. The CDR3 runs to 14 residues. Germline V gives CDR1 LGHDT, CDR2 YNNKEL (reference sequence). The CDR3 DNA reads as TGTGCCAGCAGCCGGGCAGCGGGAGTTTACGAGCAGTACTTC. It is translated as CASSRAAGVYEQYF.

The CDR3 loop is CASSEGRAKNIQYF. CDR3 coding DNA: TGTGCCAGCAGTGAGGGCAGGGCCAAAAACATTCAGTACTTC. The V call is TRBV2, the J call TRBJ2-4; D unclear. The CDR3 spans 14 residues. Germline V gene data show CDR1 as SNHLY and CDR2 as FYNNEI. The V gene lost 3 bases and the J gene lost 1 base, with 7 bases spanning the gap.

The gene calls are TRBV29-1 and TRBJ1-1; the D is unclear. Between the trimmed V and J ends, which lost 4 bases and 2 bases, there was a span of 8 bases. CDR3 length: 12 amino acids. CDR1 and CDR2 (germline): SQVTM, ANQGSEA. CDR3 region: CSVAAVNTEAFF. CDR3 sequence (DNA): TGCAGCGTTGCGGCGGTCAACACTGAAGCTTTCTTT.

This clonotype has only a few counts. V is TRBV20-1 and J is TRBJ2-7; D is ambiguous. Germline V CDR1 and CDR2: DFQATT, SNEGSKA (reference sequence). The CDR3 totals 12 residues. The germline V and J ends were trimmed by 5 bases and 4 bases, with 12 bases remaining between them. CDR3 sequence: CSAGPDGYEQYF. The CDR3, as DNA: TGCAGTGCTGGCCCAGATGGATACGAGCAGTACTTC.

CDR3 DNA sequence: TGTGCCAGCTCACCACGGGATGCGGGAGAGGGCAATGAGCAGTTCTTC. Residues: CASSPRDAGEGNEQFF. The genes are TRBV18 and TRBJ2-1; 7 bases match TRBD2. V dropped 1 base and J dropped 6; count of bases not matched to a gene: 9. CDR1 is KGHSH and CDR2 is LQKENI in the germline V gene. The CDR3 spans 16 residues.

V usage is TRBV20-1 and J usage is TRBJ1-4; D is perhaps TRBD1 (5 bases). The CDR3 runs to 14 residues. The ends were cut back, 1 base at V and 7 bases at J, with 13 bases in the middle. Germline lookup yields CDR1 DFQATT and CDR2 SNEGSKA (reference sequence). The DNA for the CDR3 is TGCAGTGCTAGAGTCTTGGGACGGGGTGAAAAACTGTTTTTT. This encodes CSARVLGRGEKLFF.

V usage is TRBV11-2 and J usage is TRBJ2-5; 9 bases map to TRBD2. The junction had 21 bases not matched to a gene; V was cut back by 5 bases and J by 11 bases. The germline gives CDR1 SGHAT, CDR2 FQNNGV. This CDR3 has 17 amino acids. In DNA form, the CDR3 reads TGTGCCAGCAGCCCTCTGGCGGGAGGGCTTATCTTGAATGAGCAGTACTTC. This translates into CASSPLAGGLILNEQYF.

The CDR3 sequence is CASGSGTGAVYGYTF. For the CDR3, the DNA is TGTGCCAGCGGTTCCGGGACAGGGGCCGTCTATGGCTACACCTTC. V and J are TRBV6-1 and TRBJ1-2; 10 bases line up with TRBD1. The CDR3 sequence is 15 residues long. V dropped 8 bases and J dropped 4; count of bases not matched to a gene: 10. CDR1 and CDR2 (germline): MNHNS, SASEGT.

For the CDR3, the DNA is TGTGCCAGCCGGGAACGGAATAATTCACCCCTCCACTTT. It yields the protein CASRERNNSPLHF. The chain links TRBV27 to TRBJ1-6; D ambiguous. Trimming took 8 bases from V and 5 from J, leaving 10 bases between them. The CDR3 covers 13 residues. The germline gives CDR1 MNHEY, CDR2 SMNVEV (reference sequence).

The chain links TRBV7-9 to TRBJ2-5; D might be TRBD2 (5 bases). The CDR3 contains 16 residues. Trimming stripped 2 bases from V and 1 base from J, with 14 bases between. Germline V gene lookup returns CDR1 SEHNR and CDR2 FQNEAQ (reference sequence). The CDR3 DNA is TGTGCCAGCAGCTTACCCCAAGTAACTAGCCAAGAGACCCAGTACTTC. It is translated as CASSLPQVTSQETQYF.

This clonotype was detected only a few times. The CDR3 bases are TGTGCCAGCAGCGTAGACTGTAAGGACAGTCATAGCAATCAGCCCCAGCATTTT. This gives the protein CASSVDCKDSHSNQPQHF. The rearrangement joins TRBV9 to TRBJ1-5; TRBD1 is a possible D gene (6 bases). The germline V gene encodes CDR1 SGDLS and CDR2 YYNGEE. V lost 0 bases, J lost 0 bases, and 16 bases lay in between. CDR3 length: 18 amino acids.

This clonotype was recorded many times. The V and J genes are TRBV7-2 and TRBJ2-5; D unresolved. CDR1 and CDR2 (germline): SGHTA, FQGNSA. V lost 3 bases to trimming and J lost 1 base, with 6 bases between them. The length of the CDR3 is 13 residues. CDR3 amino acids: CASSFSFQETQYF. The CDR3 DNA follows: TGTGCCAGCAGCTTTTCGTTCCAAGAGACCCAGTACTTC.

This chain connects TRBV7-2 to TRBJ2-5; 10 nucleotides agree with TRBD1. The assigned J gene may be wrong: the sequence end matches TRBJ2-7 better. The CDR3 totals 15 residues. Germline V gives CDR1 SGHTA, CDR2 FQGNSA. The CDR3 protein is CASSATGTGVYEQYF. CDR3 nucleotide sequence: TGTGCCAGCAGCGCCACCGGGACAGGGGTCTACGAGCAGTACTTC.

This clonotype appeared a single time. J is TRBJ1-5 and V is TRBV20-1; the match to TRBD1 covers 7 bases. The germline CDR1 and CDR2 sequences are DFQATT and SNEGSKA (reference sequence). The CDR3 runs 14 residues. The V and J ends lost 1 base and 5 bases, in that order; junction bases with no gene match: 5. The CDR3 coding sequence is TGCAGTGCTAGAGGCAGGGGGGACTATCAGCCCCAGCATTTT. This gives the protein CSARGRGDYQPQHF.

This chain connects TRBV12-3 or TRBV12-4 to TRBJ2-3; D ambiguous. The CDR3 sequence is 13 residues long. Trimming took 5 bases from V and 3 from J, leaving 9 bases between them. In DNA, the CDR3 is TGTGCCAGCAGTAGAAGCTGGACAGATACGCAGTATTTT. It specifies CASSRSWTDTQYF.

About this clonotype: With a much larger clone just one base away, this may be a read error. Written as DNA, the CDR3 is TGTGCCAGCAGTTTAAGTGCTAGCGGGAGAAGAGAGCGGTTCTTC. Protein product: CASSLSASGRRERFF. This chain uses TRBV27 with TRBJ2-1, with 10 positions matching TRBD2. CDR3 length equals 15 residues. Germline V gene lookup returns CDR1 MNHEY and CDR2 SMNVEV (reference sequence).

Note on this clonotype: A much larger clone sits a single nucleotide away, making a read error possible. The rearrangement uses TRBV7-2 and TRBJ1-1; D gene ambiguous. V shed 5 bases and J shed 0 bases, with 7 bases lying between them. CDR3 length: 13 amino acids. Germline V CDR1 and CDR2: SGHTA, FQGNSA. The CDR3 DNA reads TGTGCCAGCAGCCCGCTTATGAACACTGAAGCTTTCTTT. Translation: CASSPLMNTEAFF.